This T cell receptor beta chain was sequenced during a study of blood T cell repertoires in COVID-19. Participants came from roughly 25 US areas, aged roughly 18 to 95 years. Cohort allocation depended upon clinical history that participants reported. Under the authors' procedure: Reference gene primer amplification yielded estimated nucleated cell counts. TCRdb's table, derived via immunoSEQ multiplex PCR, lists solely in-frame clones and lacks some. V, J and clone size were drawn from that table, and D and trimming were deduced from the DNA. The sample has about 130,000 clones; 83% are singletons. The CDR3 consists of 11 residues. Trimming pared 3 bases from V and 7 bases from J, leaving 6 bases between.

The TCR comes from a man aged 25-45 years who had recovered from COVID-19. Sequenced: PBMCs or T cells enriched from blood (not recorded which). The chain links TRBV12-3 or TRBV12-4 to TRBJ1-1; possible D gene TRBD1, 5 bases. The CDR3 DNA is TGTGCCAGCAGTTTTAGGGGTGAAGCTTTCTTT. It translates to CASSFRGEAFF.